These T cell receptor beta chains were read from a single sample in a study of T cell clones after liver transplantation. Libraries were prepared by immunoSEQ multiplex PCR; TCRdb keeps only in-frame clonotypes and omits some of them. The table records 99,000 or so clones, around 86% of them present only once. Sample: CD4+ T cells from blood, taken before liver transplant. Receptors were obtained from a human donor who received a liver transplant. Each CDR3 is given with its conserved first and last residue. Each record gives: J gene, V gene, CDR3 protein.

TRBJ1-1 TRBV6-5 CASSYSRASNTEAFF
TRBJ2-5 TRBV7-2 CASSLGQGGSQETQYF
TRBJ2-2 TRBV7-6 CASSQGGLAGGQLFF
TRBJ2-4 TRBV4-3 CASSQDRGQYIQYF
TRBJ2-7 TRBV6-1 CASSEGRTTLSYEQYF
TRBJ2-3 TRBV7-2 CASSPRRTASFSTDTQYF
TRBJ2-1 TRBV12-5 CASGPGTPGGNEQFF
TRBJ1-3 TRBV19 CASSPEDRGPGNTIYF
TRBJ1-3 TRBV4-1 CASSQDTGGTSSGNTIYF
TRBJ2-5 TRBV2 CASSDKAGFQETQYF
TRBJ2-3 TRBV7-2 CASSLVGSGGPTDTQYF
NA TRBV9 CASSPGGFPHEQYF
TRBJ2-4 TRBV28 CASTVSWLAAPGDKNIQYF
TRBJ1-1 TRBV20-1 CSARVDTEAFF
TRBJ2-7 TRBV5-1 CASSLNGQLSSPRLRAYF
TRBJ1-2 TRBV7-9 CASNLSGRILDGYTF
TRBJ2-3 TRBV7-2 CASSLVDYSASFYTQYF
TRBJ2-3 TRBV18 CASSPPSQGRTDTQYF
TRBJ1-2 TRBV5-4 CASSPDGQGLNYGYTF
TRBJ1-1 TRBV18 CASSPPQRQLLNTEAFF
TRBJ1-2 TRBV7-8 CASSLGTRESGYTF
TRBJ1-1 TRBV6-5 CASSYSGRNTEAFF
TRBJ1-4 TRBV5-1 CASSLRPPGALNEKLFF
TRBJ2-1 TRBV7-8 CASSSGTGVDNEQFF
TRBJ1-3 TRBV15 CATSRDMGGTIYF
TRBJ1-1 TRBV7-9 CASSLISTEAFF
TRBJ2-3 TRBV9 CASSVRLAGGSDTQYF
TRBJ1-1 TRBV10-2 CASWVGQGEAFF
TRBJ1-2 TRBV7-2 CASSSTGRRSGYTF
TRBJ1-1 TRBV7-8 CASSLSGSPRAFF